The clone carrying this T cell receptor beta chain was recorded once. Its matching antigen is unknown. Sequencing of TCR beta, carried out with a high-throughput approach, was applied to CD8+ and CD4+ T cells from the blood. While CD8+ and CD4+ T cells were isolated negatively, TEMRA cells were enriched by FACS. Reverse transcription of about 0.45 to 1 ug RNA was performed with random hexamers. By means of immunoSEQ multiplex PCR, TCR beta CDR3 spanning 54 Vbeta and 13 Jbeta underwent amplification. TCRdb re-analysed the immunoSEQ multiplex PCR reads in MiXCR, keeping a single row per CDR3 protein. The table includes about 200,000 distinct CDR3 sequences, roughly 96% detected once. This sample is drawn from a study of CD8 T cells in Susac syndrome. Germline CDR1 is LNHNV and CDR2 is YYDKDF (reference sequence). Trimming cost V 0 bases and J 1 base; bases outside gene matches: 3. The CDR3 has 16 residues.

Study-wide findings and caveats: The relatively small number of individuals in the TCR sequencing and HLA analysis was acknowledged by the study.

The origin of this receptor is a human donor in good health. The chain combines TRBV15 with TRBJ2-1; 7 nucleotides match TRBD1. Sequenced material: CD4+ T cells from PBMCs. DNA for the CDR3: TGTGCCACCAGCAGAGATCCAGGGGGTTCCTACAATGAGCAGTTCTTC. The encoded protein is CATSRDPGGSYNEQFF.